This TCR beta chain emerged from a study of response to subunit inactivated influenza vaccine. Study findings and constraints: The authors put forward the suggestion that each seasonal influenza vaccination may bring in only a limited number of new T cells.

CDR1 and CDR2 from the germline V gene are SGHTA and FQGNSA. V was shortened by 6 bases and J by 0 bases, with 8 bases between the two germline ends. The CDR3 is 13 amino acids. One entry per CDR3 protein results from TCRdb running MiXCR on the RT-PCR reads. The sample includes some 500,000 distinct CDR3 sequences, around 13% of them seen just once. Only a few counts were recorded for this clonotype. Its antigen is as yet unknown. The clonotype originates from a man aged 45 to 65 who received an inactivated influenza vaccine. The sequenced sample was PBMCs from blood, obtained around seven weeks after vaccination. The chain is built from TRBV7-2 and TRBJ1-1; weak D call: TRBD1 (5 bases). The CDR3 DNA is TGTGCCAGCAGGGAGGGACTGAACACTGAAGCTTTCTTT. Residues: CASREGLNTEAFF.